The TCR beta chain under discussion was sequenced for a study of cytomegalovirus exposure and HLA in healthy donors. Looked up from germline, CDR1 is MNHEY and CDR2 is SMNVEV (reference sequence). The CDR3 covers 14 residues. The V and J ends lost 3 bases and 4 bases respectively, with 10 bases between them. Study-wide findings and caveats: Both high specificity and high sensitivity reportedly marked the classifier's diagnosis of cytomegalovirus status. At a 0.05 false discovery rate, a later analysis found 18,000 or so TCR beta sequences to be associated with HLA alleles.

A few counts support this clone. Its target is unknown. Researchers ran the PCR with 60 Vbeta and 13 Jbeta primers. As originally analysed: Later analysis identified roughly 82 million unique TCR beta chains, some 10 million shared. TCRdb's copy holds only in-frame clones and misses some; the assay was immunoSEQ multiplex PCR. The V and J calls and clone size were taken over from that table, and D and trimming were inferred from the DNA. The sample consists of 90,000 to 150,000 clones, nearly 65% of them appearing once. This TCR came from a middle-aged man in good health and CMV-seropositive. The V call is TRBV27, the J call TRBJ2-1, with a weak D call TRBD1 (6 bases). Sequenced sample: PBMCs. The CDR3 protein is CASSLVGGYNEQFF. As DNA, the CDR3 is TGTGCCAGCAGTTTGGTAGGGGGATACAATGAGCAGTTCTTC.